The next 22 T cell receptor beta chains were all read from a single sample in a study of Graves' ophthalmopathy and Graves' hyperthyroidism. Amplification of the TCR beta CDR3 regions used RNA transcripts (as template). The first-round RT-PCR employed HTBI primers together with the Qiagen OneStep RT-PCR kit. A multiplex PCR was then performed as the second round. Via MiXCR, TCRdb re-called the multiplex PCR reads, giving one row per CDR3 protein. The table records a few hundred thousand distinct CDR3 sequences, less than 20% of them present only once. Sequenced sample: peripheral blood. These receptors were collected from a woman aged 18-30 years with stable Graves' hyperthyroidism.

The table lists this clonotype with a few counts. This chain links TRBV20-1 with TRBJ1-6, with 9 bases fitting TRBD1. The CDR3 extends over 16 amino acids. Germline trimming cut 6 bases from V and 1 base from J; bases unmatched to any gene: 7. The germline CDR1 and CDR2 sequences are DFQATT and SNEGSKA (reference sequence). This CDR3 reads CSASPGTGSYNSPLHF. CDR3 sequence (DNA): TGCAGTGCCAGTCCCGGGACAGGGTCCTATAATTCACCCCTCCACTTT.

In its sample, this clonotype was seen many times. V gene TRBV20-1 combines with J gene TRBJ1-1; D ambiguous. CDR3 size: 12 residues. V lost 8 bases and J lost 2, with 12 bases in between. Germline CDR1 DFQATT, CDR2 SNEGSKA (reference sequence). The CDR3 sequence is CSNLQYNTEAFF. CDR3 in DNA: TGCAGTAATCTCCAGTACAACACTGAAGCTTTCTTT.

This chain links TRBV11-2 with TRBJ1-1; 7 positions match TRBD1. This CDR3 is 17 amino acids long. V dropped 5 bases and J dropped 4; count of bases not matched to a gene: 16. The germline V gene encodes CDR1 SGHAT and CDR2 FQNNGV. The CDR3: CASSPDTGALSGTEAFF. The CDR3 bases are TGTGCCAGCAGCCCTGATACAGGGGCGCTTTCTGGCACTGAAGCTTTCTTT.

The chain uses TRBV7-3 and TRBJ1-5, with TRBD1 matching over 9 bases. Trimming at V came to 0 bases and at J to 2 bases, leaving 11 bases not matched to a gene. The CDR3 covers 19 residues. CDR1 and CDR2 (germline): SGHTA, FQGTGA. This chain's CDR3 is CASSLTVPGQGGGNQPQHF. CDR3 nucleotide sequence: TGTGCCAGCAGCTTAACCGTCCCGGGACAGGGAGGGGGCAATCAGCCCCAGCATTTT.

Points on this clonotype: A clone one base away is much larger, so this may be a read error. The CDR3 DNA reads TGTGCTAGTGGTTCTACAGGGGGATGGACCGGGGAGCTGTGTTTT. It codes for CASGSTGGWTGELCF. The chain employs TRBV12-5 and TRBJ2-2; 8 bases align to TRBD1. The CDR3 covers 15 residues. The germline V gene encodes CDR1 LGHNT and CDR2 FRNRAP.

This clonotype occurred many times. The rearrangement joins TRBV5-1 to TRBJ2-7, with D perhaps given as TRBD1 or TRBD2 (6 bases each). CDR1 and CDR2 from the germline V gene are SGHRS and YFSETQ. The CDR3 runs to 14 residues. V was pared by 1 base and J by 4 bases, with 12 bases between. The CDR3 is CASSLSGAEYEQYF. The CDR3 DNA follows: TGCGCCAGCAGCTTGTCGGGGGCCGAATACGAGCAGTACTTC.

This clonotype was seen ten or more times. The chain carries TRBV29-1 and TRBJ1-2; possibly TRBD1 for D (6 bases). The CDR3 runs to 12 residues. Germline values: CDR1 SQVTM, CDR2 ANQGSEA. Written as DNA, the CDR3 is TGCGGAATTTGGGACATCTCCTATGGCTACACCTTC. Amino acid sequence: CGIWDISYGYTF.

Points on this clonotype: Being one base from a much bigger clone, this may be a read error. The chain combines TRBV7-2 with TRBJ1-6, with D perhaps matching TRBD1 (6 bases). This CDR3 comprises 17 residues. Germline V CDR1 and CDR2: SGHTA, FQGNSA. Here the CDR3 DNA reads TGTGCCAGCAGCTTAGCGCCAGGGGTCCGATATAATTCACACCTCCACTTT. It specifies CASSLAPGVRYNSHLHF.

This clonotype was seen at least ten times. The rearrangement links TRBV13 to TRBJ2-4, with D perhaps TRBD1 (5 bases). The CDR3 extends over 16 amino acids. Germline values: CDR1 PRHDT, CDR2 FYEKMQ (reference sequence). V was clipped by 5 bases and J by 0 bases, with 14 bases between them. CDR3 coding DNA: TGTGCCAGCAGCCTCAGACAGTCTCTAGCCAAAAACATTCAGTACTTC. Its translation is CASSLRQSLAKNIQYF.

Comments on this clonotype: Since the CDR3 does not end with the conserved phenylalanine or tryptophan, this likely comes from a read error. This chain uses TRBV3-1 with TRBJ2-7, with D unclear. The V and J ends lost 6 bases and 0 bases respectively, with 9 bases between them. CDR3 length: 13 residues. Germline V gene sequence: CDR1 LGHDT, CDR2 YNNKEL (reference sequence). In DNA form, the CDR3 reads TGTGCCAGCAGTCTCGACCGCTCCTACGAGCAGTACTCC. Protein: CASSLDRSYEQYS.

A few counts support this clonotype. This chain joins TRBV10-3 and TRBJ1-6; D might be TRBD1 (6 bases). CDR3 size: 17 residues. V was pared by 11 bases and J by 6 bases, with 26 bases between. Germline CDR1 ENHRY, CDR2 SYGVKD. The CDR3 DNA reads as TGTGCCGCCCGGGACACCTCCTCTCCCACGCGTAATTCACCCCTCCACTTT. It specifies CAARDTSSPTRNSPLHF.

In its sample, this clonotype was seen many times. The chain carries TRBV7-2 and TRBJ1-6, with D possibly being TRBD1 (5 bases). This CDR3 has 14 residues. V was trimmed by 4 bases and J by 10 bases, leaving 14 bases between them. Germline CDR1 is SGHTA and CDR2 is FQGNSA. CDR3 region: CASSYRQPRSPLHF. The CDR3 coding sequence is TGTGCCAGCAGCTACAGACAGCCACGGTCACCCCTCCACTTT.

This clonotype was counted only a few times. This sequence joins TRBV2 and TRBJ2-3; 12 bases fit TRBD2. The V segment lost 1 base and the J segment 4 bases; nucleotides outside the gene matches: 3. Germline-derived CDR1 and CDR2 are SNHLY and FYNNEI. The CDR3 consists of 16 residues. In DNA form, the CDR3 reads TGTGCCAGCAGTGAAGATCTAGCGGGGGGGGCAGATACGCAGTATTTT. It specifies CASSEDLAGGADTQYF.

This clonotype was detected ten times or more. This chain connects TRBV6-1 to TRBJ1-1; D uncertain. Trimming removed 11 bases at V and 0 bases at J, with 13 bases between. Germline V lookup: CDR1 MNHNS, CDR2 SASEGT. The CDR3 consists of 13 residues. The CDR3 nucleotides read TGTGCCGGCACCGACATTATGAACACTGAAGCTTTCTTT. It translates to CAGTDIMNTEAFF.

Only a few counts were recorded for this clonotype. A junction boundary mismatches the germline segment, possibly from a read error. J is TRBJ1-1 and V is TRBV27, with D maybe TRBD1 (6 bases). Germline CDR1 and CDR2: MNHEY and SMNVEV (reference sequence). The CDR3 length is 14 residues. The CDR3 loop reads CACSLSEGVGEAFF. In DNA form, the CDR3 reads TGTGCCTGCAGTTTATCGGAGGGGGTAGGGGAAGCTTTCTTT.

The chain links TRBV30 to TRBJ1-2, with 7 bases identical to TRBD1. Trimming removed 0 bases from V and 8 bases from J; junction bases left unmatched: 6. Per the germline V gene, CDR1 is GTSNPN and CDR2 is SVGIG (reference sequence). The CDR3 totals 13 residues. The CDR3 nucleotides read TGTGCCTGGAGTGTGTTTGGAGGGGGCGGCTACACCTTC. Translated, it gives CAWSVFGGGGYTF.

This clonotype was seen repeatedly, ten times or more. The CDR3 reads CSVARDSNQPQHF. Here the CDR3 DNA reads TGCAGCGTTGCCAGGGACAGCAATCAGCCCCAGCATTTT. V and J are TRBV29-1 and TRBJ1-5, with D tentatively TRBD1 (5 bases). The V gene lost 4 bases and the J gene lost 1 base, with 8 bases spanning the gap. Germline V lookup: CDR1 SQVTM, CDR2 ANQGSEA. This CDR3 spans 13 amino acids.

There are many counts of this clonotype. The V call is TRBV12-3 or TRBV12-4, the J call TRBJ2-5, with D perhaps matching TRBD1 or TRBD2 (5 bases each). Trimming left V 2 bases short and J 4 bases short, with 14 bases between. The CDR3 has 15 residues. The CDR3 nucleotides read TGTGCCAGCAGTTTAACCGGGACCCTCGGAGAGACCCAGTACTTC. It specifies CASSLTGTLGETQYF.

This clonotype was seen many times. The rearrangement links TRBV15 to TRBJ2-2; D not resolved. Looked up from germline, CDR1 is LNHNV and CDR2 is YYDKDF (reference sequence). Trimming cost V 0 bases and J 3 bases, with 5 bases left between them. This CDR3 contains 14 residues. The DNA of the CDR3 is TGTGCCACCAGCAGAGATGGTTACACCGGGGAGCTGTTTTTT. Translation: CATSRDGYTGELFF.

The V gene is TRBV5-1, the J gene TRBJ2-5; 8 positions match TRBD1. Germline CDR1 reads SGHRS; CDR2 reads YFSETQ. The trim removed 2 bases at V and 1 base at J, leaving 7 bases unmatched. The CDR3 covers 16 residues. CDR3 amino acids: CASSFPNGQGQETQYF. The CDR3 bases are TGCGCCAGCAGCTTCCCAAACGGACAGGGCCAAGAGACCCAGTACTTC.

This clonotype was counted many times. V is TRBV12-3 or TRBV12-4 and J is TRBJ1-2; D gene unclear. CDR3 length equals 15 residues. The V end was cut by 8 bases, the J end by 8 bases, with 24 bases between. CDR3 region: CASQITRFPREGYTF. The CDR3 bases are TGTGCCAGCCAGATCACTAGATTTCCGCGAGAAGGCTACACCTTC.

This clonotype appeared a single time. This may arise from a read error, as a much more abundant clone is one base away. This rearrangement joins TRBV20-1 to TRBJ1-1, with D unclear. CDR3 length: 14 residues. Germline V gene data show CDR1 as DFQATT and CDR2 as SNEGSKA (reference sequence). Here the CDR3 DNA reads TGCAGTCCTAGTCCCGGGAACAGGAACACTGAAGCTTTCTTT. Translated, it gives CSPSPGNRNTEAFF.